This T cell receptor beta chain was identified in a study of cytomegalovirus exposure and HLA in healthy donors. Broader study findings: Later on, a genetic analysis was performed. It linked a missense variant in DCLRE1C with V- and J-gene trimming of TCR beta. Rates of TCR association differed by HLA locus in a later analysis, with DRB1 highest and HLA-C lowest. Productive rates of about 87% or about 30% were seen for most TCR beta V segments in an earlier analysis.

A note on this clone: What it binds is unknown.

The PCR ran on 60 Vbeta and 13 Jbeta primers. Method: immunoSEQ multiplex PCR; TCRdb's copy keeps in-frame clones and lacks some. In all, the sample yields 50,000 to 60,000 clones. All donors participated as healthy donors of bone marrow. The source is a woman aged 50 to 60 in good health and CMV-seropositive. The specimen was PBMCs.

DNA for the CDR3: TGTGCCAGCAGTTCTGACTCAACCTCCATCTACGAGCAGTACTTC. As protein: CASSSDSTSIYEQYF. This rearrangement joins TRBV28 to TRBJ2-7; D is ambiguous. Germline values: CDR1 MDHEN, CDR2 SYDVKM. CDR3 length equals 15 residues. With 4 bases removed from V and 3 bases from J, the gap between germline ends came to 16 bases.